The source of this T cell receptor (beta chain) is a study of identical twins. The study, taken as a whole, reports: Part of the zero-insertion signal could reflect confounding by invariant MAIT and iNKT cells.

This clonotype was detected ten times or more. Its antigen is currently unknown. One entry per CDR3 protein results from TCRdb running MiXCR on the 5' RACE reads. The data contain 270,000 or so distinct CDR3 sequences, approximately 8.3% of them seen just once; the ten biggest clones take up less than 4%. These data are also associated with another study on yellow fever vaccine responses in identical twins. In that study: In identical twins, vaccine T cell responses appeared partly shared and partly individual.

This clonotype was sampled from a woman aged 18 to 35 in good health. Sequencing input: CD8+ T cells sorted from blood.

DNA of the CDR3: TGCAGTGCTAGAGGTCGAGGGACAGGGAGCCACGAGCAGTACTTC. It codes for CSARGRGTGSHEQYF. The genes are TRBV20-1 and TRBJ2-7; 9 bases map to TRBD1. V dropped 1 base and J dropped 5; count of bases not matched to a gene: 9. The germline CDR1 and CDR2 sequences are DFQATT and SNEGSKA (reference sequence). The CDR3 runs to 15 residues.